Below, 21 T cell receptor beta chains from the same sample are listed, as sequenced in a study of CD8+CD57+ T cells in acquired aplastic anemia. It was genomic DNA that served as the template for profiling TCR beta VDJ and CDR3. TCRdb ran MiXCR on the reads and lists one entry per CDR3 protein. Among about 160,000 distinct CDR3 sequences listed, around 43% were seen once. Those patients picked for sequencing had displayed CD8+CD57+ cell expansion on flow cytometry. Sequenced: sorted CD4+, CD8+, or CD8+CD57+ T cells (not recorded which) from PBMCs. Source of these receptors: a human donor with aplastic anemia.

This clonotype was observed at least ten times. CDR3 nucleotide sequence: TGTGCCAGCAGCCAAGATCGGGCTAGCGGGGCCTACGAGCAGTACTTC. This codes for CASSQDRASGAYEQYF. The V call is TRBV4-2, the J call TRBJ2-7; 9 bases fit TRBD2. Germline V gives CDR1 LGHNA, CDR2 YNFKEQ. The CDR3 length is 16 residues. The V and J ends lost 0 bases and 2 bases, in that order; junction bases with no gene match: 5.

This clonotype was found many times. The V call is TRBV6-5, the J call TRBJ2-1; 11 nucleotides align to TRBD1. Germline loops: CDR1 MNHEY, CDR2 SVGAGI. Losses at the gene ends were 4 bases for V and 7 bases for J; bases not matched to a gene: 6. This CDR3 has 15 residues. The CDR3 loop is CASSSHGTGGNEQFF. As DNA, the CDR3 is TGTGCCAGCAGTTCCCATGGGACAGGGGGTAATGAGCAGTTCTTC.

The rearrangement links TRBV9 to TRBJ2-6; 8 bases align to TRBD2. V lost 0 bases, J lost 0 bases, and 11 bases stayed unmatched. This CDR3 has 20 amino acids. The germline V gene has CDR1 SGDLS and CDR2 YYNGEE. The CDR3 bases are TGTGCCAGCAGCGTAGCTTACAGGAGCGGGGGCTACTCTGGGGCCAACGTCCTGACTTTC. Its translation: CASSVAYRSGGYSGANVLTF.

The chain employs TRBV12-3 or TRBV12-4 and TRBJ1-3; the match to TRBD1 covers 9 bases. Unmatched junction bases numbered 21, after V lost 8 bases and J lost 1 base. This CDR3 contains 20 residues. In DNA form, the CDR3 reads TGTGCCAGCTCCCACCTCGGGACAGGGCGCTCTGACTCTTCTGGAAACACCATATATTTT. Protein product: CASSHLGTGRSDSSGNTIYF.

This clonotype has ten or more counts. V and J are TRBV10-3 and TRBJ2-3, with a possible D match to TRBD2 (6 bases). CDR3 size: 18 residues. The germline CDR1 and CDR2 sequences are ENHRY and SYGVKD. The ends were cut back, 6 bases at V and 0 bases at J, with 22 bases in the middle. CDR3 loop: CAIRVEEGRGKSTDTQYF. In DNA, the CDR3 is TGTGCCATCAGGGTGGAGGAGGGGCGGGGTAAGAGCACAGATACGCAGTATTTT.

This rearrangement joins TRBV11-3 to TRBJ2-7, with 8 bases that match TRBD2. Germline V lookup: CDR1 SGHNT, CDR2 YENEEA. The CDR3 sequence is 15 residues long. The ends lost 0 bases at V and 4 bases at J; junction bases unmatched: 5. This CDR3 is CASSLDRAGGYEQYV. The CDR3 DNA sequence: TGTGCCAGCAGCTTAGATCGCGCGGGAGGTTACGAGCAGTACGTC.

J is TRBJ2-5 and V is TRBV7-8, with D perhaps TRBD1 (6 bases). Trimming took off 3 bases at V and 1 base at J, with 9 bases between the two ends. Germline V gene sequence: CDR1 SGHVS, CDR2 FQNEAQ. This CDR3 has 14 residues. CDR3: CASSLNRVQETQYF. The CDR3 DNA reads as TGTGCCAGCAGCTTGAACAGGGTCCAAGAGACCCAGTACTTC.

The chain has TRBV11-2 and TRBJ1-4, with 10 bases matching TRBD1. This CDR3 has 17 residues. CDR1 is SGHAT, CDR2 FQNNGV, per germline. J was trimmed by 0 bases and V by 5 bases; bases with no gene match: 6. The DNA for the CDR3 is TGTGCCAGCAGCCCGGGGACAGGGGTTGCAACTAATGAAAAACTGTTTTTT. Its translation is CASSPGTGVATNEKLFF.

This clonotype was found many times. The rearrangement links TRBV6-5 to TRBJ1-2; D may be TRBD1 (6 bases). V was clipped by 2 bases and J by 0 bases, with 10 bases between them. Germline V lookup: CDR1 MNHEY, CDR2 SVGAGI. The CDR3 runs 15 residues. The chain's CDR3 is CASSYRTASNYGYTF. For the CDR3, the DNA is TGTGCCAGCAGTTACCGGACAGCCTCTAACTATGGCTACACCTTC.

This clonotype was recorded many times. The chain uses TRBV6-1 and TRBJ1-5; D is undetermined. V dropped 6 bases and J dropped 1 base, with 13 bases sitting between them. The CDR3 runs to 15 residues. CDR1 is MNHNS, CDR2 SASEGT, per germline. CDR3 DNA sequence: TGTGCCAGCAGGGCGTCGGGGATAAGCAATCAGCCCCAGCATTTT. This gives the protein CASRASGISNQPQHF.

Ten or more counts support this clonotype. The V and J genes are TRBV5-1 and TRBJ2-2; TRBD1 matches 9 bases. V was clipped by 4 bases and J by 7 bases; unmatched bases: 5. The CDR3 covers 14 residues. Germline V gives CDR1 SGHRS, CDR2 YFSETQ. The CDR3 spells CASSRTGEFGELFF. The CDR3 DNA reads TGCGCCAGCAGCCGGACAGGGGAGTTCGGGGAGCTGTTTTTT.

The chain joins TRBV7-3 to TRBJ2-7, with D perhaps matching TRBD1 (5 bases). This CDR3 is built from 15 residues. CDR1 is SGHTA, CDR2 FQGTGA, per germline. Trimming removed 5 bases at V and 6 bases at J, with 20 bases between. DNA for the CDR3: TGTGCCAGCAGCGAAACCCTGACAGAGTTGGGCGAGCAGTACTTC. Its translation: CASSETLTELGEQYF.

This clonotype was observed a handful of times. This chain joins TRBV19 and TRBJ1-2; D might be TRBD1 (5 bases). The V end was cut by 7 bases, the J end by 2 bases, with 8 bases between. This CDR3 has 12 amino acids. Germline CDR1 LNHDA, CDR2 SQIVND (reference sequence). Here the CDR3 reads CASKNRNYGYTF. The CDR3 nucleotides are TGTGCCAGTAAGAACAGGAACTATGGCTACACCTTC.

The chain combines TRBV2 with TRBJ1-1; D is undetermined. Germline-derived CDR1 and CDR2 are SNHLY and FYNNEI. The CDR3 has 12 residues. Here the CDR3 reads CARTDPNTEAFF. In DNA form, the CDR3 reads TGTGCACGGACCGATCCGAACACTGAAGCTTTCTTT.

The chain carries TRBV5-1 and TRBJ2-6, with D perhaps TRBD2 (5 bases). Trimming removed 4 bases from V and 13 bases from J, with 12 bases in between. CDR1 is SGHRS, CDR2 YFSETQ, per germline. CDR3 length: 12 amino acids. CDR3 in amino acids: CASSRDNQVLTF. The CDR3 bases are TGCGCCAGCAGCCGGGATAACCAAGTCCTGACTTTC. The full variable domain, rest sourced from reference TRBV5-1 and TRBJ2-6, is KAGVTQTPRYLIKTRGQQVTLSCSPISGHRSVSWYQQTPGQGLQFLFEYFSETQRNKGNFPGRFSGRQFSNSRSEMNVSTLELGDSALYLCASSRDNQVLTFGAGSRLTVL.

Ten or more counts support this clonotype. This chain uses TRBV6-2 or TRBV6-3 with TRBJ2-5, with D possibly matching TRBD2 (6 bases). The germline gives CDR1 MNHEY, CDR2 SVGEGT. This CDR3 region has 17 residues. The V end lost 4 bases, the J end lost 7 bases, and 25 bases lay between the germline ends. DNA for the CDR3: TGTGCCAGCAGTTCCCAAATTACTAGACTAGGAGTGGGGACCCAGTACTTC. Translated: CASSSQITRLGVGTQYF.

The chain has TRBV19 and TRBJ1-1, with D possibly TRBD1 on 5 matching bases. The length of the CDR3 is 14 residues. Germline V gene lookup returns CDR1 LNHDA and CDR2 SQIVND (reference sequence). Trimming left V 10 bases short and J 4 bases short, with 19 bases between. The CDR3 nucleotides read TGTGCCACCAGTAGCTGGGGGGGAGGCACTGAAGCTTTCTTT. Its translation is CATSSWGGGTEAFF.

This rearrangement joins TRBV2 to TRBJ2-3, with no clear D. With 7 bases removed from V and 2 bases from J, the gap between germline ends came to 4 bases. Germline V gene data show CDR1 as SNHLY and CDR2 as FYNNEI. The CDR3 runs to 11 residues. The CDR3 DNA sequence: TGTGCCAGCAAACTCACAGATACGCAGTATTTT. Translated: CASKLTDTQYF.

A remark on this clonotype: The germline gene is not matched at one end of the junction; a read error may be the cause. CDR3 residues: CAGSPGDSIYEQYF. CDR3 in DNA: TGCGCCGGCAGCCCTGGGGACAGCATCTACGAGCAGTACTTC. V and J are TRBV5-1 and TRBJ2-7, with TRBD1 matching over 7 bases. CDR1 is SGHRS and CDR2 is YFSETQ in the germline V gene. This CDR3 region has 14 residues. Using reference TRBV5-1 and TRBJ2-7 for the parts outside the CDR3, the full variable domain is KAGVTQTPRYLIKTRGQQVTLSCSPISGHRSVSWYQQTPGQGLQFLFEYFSETQRNKGNFPGRFSGRQFSNSRSEMNVSTLELGDSALYLCAGSPGDSIYEQYFGPGTRLTVT.

This clonotype came up many times. The rearrangement uses TRBV19 and TRBJ2-3; a weak D match, TRBD2 (5 bases). The CDR3 runs 14 residues. Trimming pared 5 bases from V and 0 bases from J, leaving 9 bases between. Germline V lookup: CDR1 LNHDA, CDR2 SQIVND (reference sequence). CDR3: CASSLAVSTDTQYF. The DNA for the CDR3 is TGTGCCAGTAGTCTAGCAGTCAGCACAGATACGCAGTATTTT.

J is TRBJ2-7 and V is TRBV24-1; 8 positions match TRBD1. The tail of the sequence fits TRBJ2-5 better, so the J call may be wrong. CDR1 is KGHDR and CDR2 is SFDVKD in the germline V gene. This CDR3 has 14 residues. The DNA of the CDR3 is TGTGCCACCAGTGACAACACAGGGGGAGAGACCCAGTACTTC. Its protein product is CATSDNTGGETQYF.